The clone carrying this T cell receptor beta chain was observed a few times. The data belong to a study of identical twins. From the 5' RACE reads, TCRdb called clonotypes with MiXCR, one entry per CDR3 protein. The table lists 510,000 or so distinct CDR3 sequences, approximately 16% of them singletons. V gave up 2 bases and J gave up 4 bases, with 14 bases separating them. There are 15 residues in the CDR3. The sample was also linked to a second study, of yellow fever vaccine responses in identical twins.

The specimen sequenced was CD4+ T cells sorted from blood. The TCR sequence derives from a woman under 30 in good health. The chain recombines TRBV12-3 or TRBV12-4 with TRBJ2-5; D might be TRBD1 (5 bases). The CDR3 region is CASSLWGIQGETQYF. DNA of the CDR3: TGTGCCAGCAGTTTATGGGGCATCCAGGGAGAGACCCAGTACTTC.